The 3 T cell receptor beta chains given below trace back to one sample, sequenced in a study of blood T cell repertoires in COVID-19. The method was immunoSEQ multiplex PCR; TCRdb's version includes in-frame clones alone and lacks a portion of them. The sample records hundreds of thousands of clones, under 90% being singletons. Sequenced: peripheral blood. The receptors stem from a woman aged 45-65 years who had recovered from COVID-19.

Comments on this clone: The same CDR3 is also encoded by other DNA sequences in this sample. The chain has TRBV9 and TRBJ2-2; D is uncertain. Germline CDR1 and CDR2: SGDLS and YYNGEE. V shed 0 bases and J shed 0 bases, with 9 bases lying between them. The CDR3 is 16 amino acids. The CDR3 here is CASSVDGRTNTGELFF. CDR3 DNA sequence: TGTGCCAGCAGCGTAGATGGCAGAACGAACACCGGGGAGCTGTTTTTT. The complete variable domain, with remaining parts taken from reference TRBV9 and TRBJ2-2, reads DSGVTQTPKHLITATGQRVTLRCSPRSGDLSVYWYQQSLDQGLQFLIQYYNGEERAKGNILERFSAQQFPDLHSELNLSSLELGDSALYFCASSVDGRTNTGELFFGEGSRLTVL.

The V call is TRBV9, the J call TRBJ2-1; no firm D call. V was shortened by 0 bases and J by 7 bases, with 14 bases between the two germline ends. Per the germline V gene, CDR1 is SGDLS and CDR2 is YYNGEE. CDR3 length: 15 residues. CDR3 protein: CASSVESSSLNEQFF. The DNA for the CDR3 is TGTGCCAGCAGCGTAGAGTCTAGTAGTTTGAATGAGCAGTTCTTC.

The CDR3 reads CASSTGGTSGTDTQYF. The CDR3 DNA is TGCGCCAGCAGCACAGGAGGCACTAGCGGTACAGATACGCAGTATTTT. V usage is TRBV5-1 and J usage is TRBJ2-3, with 8 positions matching TRBD2. Germline V gene lookup returns CDR1 SGHRS and CDR2 YFSETQ. The CDR3 is 16 amino acids. V dropped 4 bases and J dropped 3; count of bases not matched to a gene: 10. Full variable domain (missing parts from reference TRBV5-1 and TRBJ2-3): KAGVTQTPRYLIKTRGQQVTLSCSPISGHRSVSWYQQTPGQGLQFLFEYFSETQRNKGNFPGRFSGRQFSNSRSEMNVSTLELGDSALYLCASSTGGTSGTDTQYFGPGTRLTVL.